The rows below give T cell receptor beta chains drawn from one sample of a study of beta chain features in type 1 diabetes. Method: immunoSEQ multiplex PCR; TCRdb's copy keeps in-frame clones and lacks some. The data contain 160,000 or so clones, approximately 8.7% of them singletons. Sequencing input: central memory CD4+ T cells from blood. Receptors originate from a woman aged 25-40 years with type 1 diabetes. Both conserved end residues are part of each CDR3. The D gene is left open where the match is weak. Part of the rows lack a size; the others show once, few, many or a class for expanded clones.

D gene: TRBD2; clone size: .; V gene: TRBV16; J gene: TRBJ2-7; CDR3 protein: CASSPREGLSYEQYF; CDR3 DNA: TGTGCCAGCAGCCCGCGGGAGGGCCTCTCCTACGAGCAGTACTTC
D gene: .; clone size: .; V gene: TRBV5-6; J gene: TRBJ1-5; CDR3 protein: CASSLGHDNQPQHF; CDR3 DNA: TGTGCCAGCAGCCTAGGACACGATAATCAGCCCCAGCATTTT
D gene: TRBD2; clone size: .; V gene: TRBV7-3; J gene: TRBJ2-7; CDR3 protein: CASSLRGGSSNEQYF; CDR3 DNA: TGTGCCAGCAGCTTAAGGGGCGGGAGTTCCAACGAGCAGTACTTC
D gene: .; clone size: .; V gene: TRBV2; J gene: TRBJ2-1; CDR3 protein: CASKMGEDGNEQFF; CDR3 DNA: TGTGCCAGCAAGATGGGAGAAGACGGAAATGAGCAGTTCTTC
D gene: TRBD1; clone size: few; V gene: TRBV5-1; J gene: TRBJ1-2; CDR3 protein: CASSSGQGEYGYTF; CDR3 DNA: TGCGCCAGCAGCTCGGGACAGGGGGAGTATGGCTACACCTTC
D gene: TRBD2; clone size: few; V gene: TRBV29-1; J gene: TRBJ2-3; CDR3 protein: CSVLAGEVDTDTQYF; CDR3 DNA: TGCAGCGTTCTAGCGGGAGAAGTTGACACAGATACGCAGTATTTT
D gene: .; clone size: few; V gene: TRBV29-1; J gene: TRBJ1-1; CDR3 protein: CSVVRQNTEAFF; CDR3 DNA: TGCAGCGTTGTCCGACAGAACACTGAAGCTTTCTTT
D gene: TRBD2; clone size: .; V gene: TRBV29-1; J gene: TRBJ2-7; CDR3 protein: CSVGPFLGGRGEGYEQYF; CDR3 DNA: TGCAGCGTTGGCCCCTTTTTGGGGGGACGGGGGGAAGGGTACGAGCAGTACTTC
D gene: TRBD1; clone size: .; V gene: TRBV29-1; J gene: TRBJ2-1; CDR3 protein: CSAGQGSGYNEQFF; CDR3 DNA: TGCAGCGCCGGACAGGGATCGGGCTACAATGAGCAGTTCTTC
D gene: .; clone size: few; V gene: TRBV5-1; J gene: TRBJ1-5; CDR3 protein: CASSFEPGTNQPQHF; CDR3 DNA: TGCGCCAGCAGCTTTGAACCGGGTACCAATCAGCCCCAGCATTTT